This is a list of T cell receptor beta chains from one sample in a study of metastatic and nonmetastatic thyroid tumors. TCRdb reanalyzed the PCR reads with MiXCR. The sample lists about 40,000 clones; over 10% were seen once. What was sequenced was blood. These receptors all stem from a female donor with papillary thyroid cancer or a benign thyroid nodule (not recorded which). Some clones in this sample may be carry-over from other donors' samples. CDR3s include the opening cysteine and the closing phenylalanine or tryptophan. D genes are given only for firm matches. Not all rows give a size; the values are once, few, many and, for expanded clones, a class.

d_call	j_call	v_call	clone_size	cdr3_length	cdr3_aa	cdr3_nt
-	TRBJ2-5	TRBV5-1	many	14	CASSGGGFEETQYF	TGCGCCAGCAGCGGGGGTGGGTTCGAAGAGACCCAGTACTTC
-	TRBJ1-3	TRBV10-3	many	17	CAISEARLRVSGNTIYF	TGTGCCATCAGTGAAGCCCGATTGAGGGTCTCTGGAAACACCATATATTTT
-	TRBJ1-1	TRBV11-3	-	15	CASSLEVGQGTEAFF	TGTGCCAGCAGCTTAGAAGTGGGTCAGGGCACTGAAGCTTTCTTT
TRBD2	TRBJ2-4	TRBV6-5	many	22	CASSYPRPSGRGMGLAKNIQYF	TGTGCCAGCAGTTACCCCAGACCAAGCGGGAGGGGGATGGGCTTAGCCAAAAACATTCAGTACTTC
-	TRBJ1-1	TRBV20-1	many	12	CSARQMNTEAFF	TGCAGTGCCCGACAGATGAACACTGAAGCTTTCTTT
TRBD1	TRBJ1-1	TRBV7-7	many	13	CASSLKQGAEAFF	TGTGCTAGCAGCTTAAAACAGGGGGCTGAAGCTTTCTTT
-	TRBJ2-1	TRBV10-3	many	13	CAIGGDKYNEQFF	TGTGCCATCGGTGGGGACAAATACAATGAGCAGTTCTTC
-	TRBJ1-2	TRBV5-1	-	17	CASSLASRGVLVDGYTF	TGCGCCAGCAGCTTGGCTTCTCGGGGTGTGTTGGTCGATGGCTACACCTTC
-	TRBJ1-5	TRBV7-3	-	13	CASRLTSGDTQHF	TGTGCCAGCAGGCTTACGTCGGGGGATACGCAGCATTTT
TRBD2	TRBJ2-1	TRBV4-1	many	17	CASSQDRRLAAYNEQFF	TGCGCCAGCAGCCAAGATCGCCGACTAGCGGCGTACAATGAGCAGTTCTTC
TRBD2	TRBJ2-1	TRBV15	few	16	CATSRAGTSGGWGQFF	TGTGCCACCAGCAGAGCAGGGACTAGCGGGGGATGGGGGCAGTTCTTC
-	TRBJ1-2	TRBV30	-	11	CAWSVLSVYTF	TGTGCCTGGAGTGTACTGAGTGTCTACACCTTC
-	TRBJ2-7	TRBV28	many	13	CASTGFRDYEQYF	TGTGCCAGCACGGGCTTCCGAGATTACGAGCAGTACTTC
-	TRBJ1-6	TRBV20-1	-	15	CSARSRESYNSPLHF	TGCAGTGCTAGGTCCCGGGAGTCCTATAATTCACCCCTCCACTTT
-	TRBJ1-1	TRBV18	many	12	CASSLDGPEAFF	TGTGCCAGCTCACTTGATGGTCCCGAAGCTTTCTTT
TRBD2	TRBJ2-7	TRBV27	many	14	CASSLGTSLDEQYF	TGTGCCAGCAGTTTAGGGACTAGTCTCGACGAGCAGTACTTC
TRBD1	TRBJ2-7	TRBV4-3	many	15	CASSPLGTAPGEQYF	TGCGCCAGCAGCCCCCTCGGGACAGCCCCCGGGGAGCAGTACTTC
-	TRBJ2-7	TRBV2	many	14	CASTPRPGPYEQYF	TGTGCCAGCACCCCACGGCCCGGACCCTACGAGCAGTACTTC
-	TRBJ2-1	TRBV6-2/TRBV6-3	-	12	CASSYGATEQFF	TGTGCCAGCAGTTATGGGGCCACCGAGCAGTTCTTC
TRBD1	TRBJ2-7	TRBV4-2	many	14	CASSHDRGNYEQYF	TGTGCCAGCAGCCATGACAGGGGGAACTACGAGCAGTACTTC
TRBD1	TRBJ2-7	TRBV2	many	13	CASRGTGGDEQYF	TGTGCCAGCAGGGGGACAGGGGGCGACGAGCAGTACTTC
TRBD1	TRBJ1-1	TRBV7-2	many	15	CASRFSGTVNTEAFF	TGTGCCAGCAGATTCTCCGGGACAGTGAACACTGAGGCTTTCTTT
-	TRBJ1-3	TRBV12-5	-	14	CASGFGGAGNAIYF	TGTGCTAGTGGTTTCGGGGGGGCTGGAAACGCCATATATTTT
TRBD1	TRBJ1-1	TRBV19	few	15	CASSPRDRMNTEAFF	TGTGCCAGTAGTCCTCGGGACAGGATGAACACTGAAGCTTTCTTT
-	TRBJ2-3	TRBV5-4	many	13	CASSLEGTDTQYF	TGTGCCAGCAGCTTGGAAGGAACAGATACGCAGTATTTT